The source of this T cell receptor (beta chain) is a study of response to subunit inactivated influenza vaccine. Study-wide results and limits: There was a suggestion from the authors that each seasonal influenza vaccination recruits few new T cells.

Germline CDR1 and CDR2: KGHSH and LQKENI. J was trimmed by 2 bases and V by 0 bases; bases with no gene match: 6. The CDR3 has 16 amino acids. TCRdb called the RT-PCR reads again in MiXCR, with one record for every CDR3 protein. The top ten clones hold approximately 10% of a sample with about 310,000 distinct CDR3 sequences, approximately 20% of them seen once. This clonotype occurred a few times. Its antigen is undetermined. The material was PBMCs from blood, obtained 21 months after vaccination. The source of this sequence is a man aged 45 to 70 who received an inactivated influenza vaccine. The V call is TRBV18, the J call TRBJ1-1; 7 nucleotides agree with TRBD1. For the CDR3, the DNA is TGTGCCAGCTCACCACCCATGACAGGGCCAAACACTGAAGCTTTCTTT. Its translation: CASSPPMTGPNTEAFF.